Below are 5 T cell receptor beta chains sequenced from a single sample in a study of cytomegalovirus exposure and HLA in healthy donors. With 60 Vbeta and 13 Jbeta primers, the PCR was carried out. Profiling relied on immunoSEQ multiplex PCR, and the TCRdb table lists in-frame clones only, not all of them. Of approximately 160,000 clones in the sample, approximately 81% were seen once. Material: PBMCs. The receptors shown here come from a male donor in good health and CMV-seronegative.

The rearrangement links TRBV2 to TRBJ1-2, with 7 positions matching TRBD1. The CDR3 runs 13 residues. Per the germline V gene, CDR1 is SNHLY and CDR2 is FYNNEI. After removal of 8 bases from V and 5 bases from J, the junction contained 8 bases not matched to a gene. This chain's CDR3 is CASVSQGRYGYTF. In nucleotides, the CDR3 is TGTGCCAGCGTCTCACAGGGGAGGTATGGCTACACCTTC. The full variable domain, completed using reference TRBV2 and TRBJ1-2, is EPEVTQTPSHQVTQMGQEVILRCVPISNHLYFYWYRQILGQKVEFLVSFYNNEISEKSEIFDDQFSVERPDGSNFTLKIRSTKLEDSAMYFCASVSQGRYGYTFGSGTRLTVV.

This clone has just a few counts. The CDR3 DNA reads TGCGCCAGCAGCCCGGGACAGAGGATGAACACTGAAGCTTTCTTT. Its protein is CASSPGQRMNTEAFF. V gene TRBV5-1 combines with J gene TRBJ1-1; TRBD1 matches at 7 bases. V dropped 4 bases and J dropped 0; count of bases not matched to a gene: 6. This CDR3 has 15 residues. Germline lookup yields CDR1 SGHRS and CDR2 YFSETQ.

V and J are TRBV7-2 and TRBJ2-3; D possibly corresponds to TRBD2 (5 bases). Trimming stripped 6 bases from V and 1 base from J, with 14 bases between. The germline V gene encodes CDR1 SGHTA and CDR2 FQGNSA. The CDR3 covers 15 residues. CDR3 bases: TGTGCCAGCAGGTGGAATGGCGGGCGCACAGATACGCAGTATTTT. This codes for CASRWNGGRTDTQYF.

The genes are TRBV29-1 and TRBJ1-5, with D possibly TRBD1 on 6 matching bases. The CDR3 has 13 residues. V was cut by 6 bases and J by 5 bases, with 14 bases left in between. From germline, CDR1 is SQVTM and CDR2 ANQGSEA. The CDR3 sequence is CSVSRDKYQPQHF. The CDR3 nucleotides are TGCAGCGTGAGCCGGGACAAATATCAGCCCCAGCATTTT.

The chain joins TRBV28 to TRBJ1-1; TRBD1 is a possible D gene (5 bases). CDR1 and CDR2 (germline): MDHEN, SYDVKM. CDR3 length: 15 residues. The germline V and J ends were trimmed by 3 bases and 2 bases, with 13 bases remaining between them. This chain's CDR3 is CASSFAGRINTEAFF. The CDR3 region has the DNA TGTGCCAGCAGTTTCGCGGGACGGATAAACACTGAAGCTTTCTTT.